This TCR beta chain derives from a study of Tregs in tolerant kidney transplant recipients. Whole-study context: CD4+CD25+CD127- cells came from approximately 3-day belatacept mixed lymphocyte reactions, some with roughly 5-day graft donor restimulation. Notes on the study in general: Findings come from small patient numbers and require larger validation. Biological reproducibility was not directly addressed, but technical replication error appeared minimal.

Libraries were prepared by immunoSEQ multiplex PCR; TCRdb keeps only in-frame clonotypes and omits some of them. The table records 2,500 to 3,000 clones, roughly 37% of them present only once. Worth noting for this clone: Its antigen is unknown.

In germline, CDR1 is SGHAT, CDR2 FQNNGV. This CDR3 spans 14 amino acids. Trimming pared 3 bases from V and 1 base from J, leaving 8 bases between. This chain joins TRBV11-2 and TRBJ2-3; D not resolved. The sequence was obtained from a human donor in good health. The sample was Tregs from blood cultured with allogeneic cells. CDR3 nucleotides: TGTGCCAGCAGCTTCACCTTCGGCACAGATACGCAGTATTTT. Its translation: CASSFTFGTDTQYF.